This TCR beta chain was sequenced in a study of beta chain features in type 1 diabetes. Study details: Investigators examined under 140 million sorted cells across all samples. Study-wide results and limits: Type 1 diabetes patients had TCRB CDR3s that were shorter (moderately but significantly so) in all four CD4+ subsets. VDJ junctions in type 1 diabetes patients carried more deletions and fewer insertions.

Concerning this clone itself: Its antigen is unidentified.

Investigators reverse transcribed all isolated RNA, so they sequenced expressed TCRB transcripts. Average reads for naive, central memory and regulatory T cell samples were roughly 3.4 million. Data came from immunoSEQ multiplex PCR; TCRdb stores just in-frame clones and leaves some out. The sample records 200,000 to 300,000 clones, 20% being singletons. Specimen: naive CD4+ T cells from blood. The TCR comes from a woman in her forties with type 1 diabetes.

The CDR3 DNA sequence: TGCGCCAGCAGCCCCGGGACACCGAACTATGGCTACACCTTC. This codes for CASSPGTPNYGYTF. The V and J genes are TRBV5-1 and TRBJ1-2, with D possibly matching TRBD1 (6 bases). The CDR3 runs 14 residues. Trimming took off 4 bases at V and 2 bases at J, with 12 bases between the two ends. Germline CDR1 SGHRS, CDR2 YFSETQ.